Listed here is a single TCR beta chain. Its antigen is undetermined. The sample belongs to a study of cytomegalovirus exposure and HLA in healthy donors. The CDR3 runs to 15 residues. The germline CDR1 and CDR2 sequences are SGHNT and YYREEE (reference sequence). V lost 0 bases, J lost 8 bases, and 14 bases lay in between. Study results and limitations: Later analysis suggested links between common viral pathogens and several top significant clusters.

60 Vbeta and 13 Jbeta primers were used in PCR. Sequenced by immunoSEQ multiplex PCR; TCRdb stores in-frame clones only, minus some. The sample comprises about 180,000 clones, 75% to 85% of which are singletons, and over 10% rests with the top ten. The chain couples TRBV5-4 to TRBJ2-2; D gene uncertain. Sequencing was carried out using PBMCs. This clonotype originated in a woman between 45 and 60 years old in good health and CMV-seropositive. The CDR3 sequence is CASSLAGTGLGELFF. For the CDR3, the DNA is TGTGCCAGCAGCTTGGCTGGAACGGGTCTGGGGGAGCTGTTTTTT.